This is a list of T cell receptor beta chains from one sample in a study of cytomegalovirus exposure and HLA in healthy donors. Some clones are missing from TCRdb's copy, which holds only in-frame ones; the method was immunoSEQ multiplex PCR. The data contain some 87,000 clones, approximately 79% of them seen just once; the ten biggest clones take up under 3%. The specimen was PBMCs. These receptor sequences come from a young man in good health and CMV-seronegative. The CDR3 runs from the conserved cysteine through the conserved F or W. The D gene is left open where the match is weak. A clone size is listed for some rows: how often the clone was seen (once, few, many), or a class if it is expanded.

cdr3_nt: TGTGCCAGCAGCTTACCACCCGGCAGGCCTTTCTTT
cdr3_aa: CASSLPPGRPFF
d_call: .
j_call: TRBJ1-1
clone_size: .
v_call: TRBV5-8

cdr3_nt: TGTGCCAGCAGTTACCTACGGGGTGAAGCTTTCTTT
cdr3_aa: CASSYLRGEAFF
d_call: .
j_call: TRBJ1-1
clone_size: .
v_call: TRBV6-5

cdr3_nt: TGTGCCAGCAGCGCCCAGGGGGCGCAACGTGGCGGGGAGCTGTTTTTT
cdr3_aa: CASSAQGAQRGGELFF
d_call: TRBD1
j_call: TRBJ2-2
clone_size: .
v_call: TRBV9

cdr3_nt: TGTGCCAGCAGCTTACGACGGACACTAAGTTATGGCTACACCTTC
cdr3_aa: CASSLRRTLSYGYTF
d_call: .
j_call: TRBJ1-2
clone_size: once
v_call: TRBV7-2

cdr3_nt: TGTGCCAGCAGCCCTGCCCGGACAGGGGTATTTGGGACTCCTGGCGAGCAGTACTTC
cdr3_aa: CASSPARTGVFGTPGEQYF
d_call: TRBD1
j_call: TRBJ2-7
clone_size: .
v_call: TRBV7-9

cdr3_nt: TGTGCCAGCAGCTTGGCAGCGGGGGACACAGATACGCAGTATTTT
cdr3_aa: CASSLAAGDTDTQYF
d_call: TRBD2
j_call: TRBJ2-3
clone_size: .
v_call: TRBV5-4

cdr3_nt: TGTGCCAGCAGCTGGACAGGGGGAAACACCATATATTTT
cdr3_aa: CASSWTGGNTIYF
d_call: TRBD1
j_call: TRBJ1-3
clone_size: .
v_call: TRBV7-6

cdr3_nt: TGTGCCATCAGTGAGTCAGTGGGGGGGCTTGGGAATGAGCAGTTCTTC
cdr3_aa: CAISESVGGLGNEQFF
d_call: .
j_call: TRBJ2-1
clone_size: once
v_call: TRBV10-3

cdr3_nt: TGTGCCAGCAGTCCACCGGGGGGCAATGAGCAGTTCTTC
cdr3_aa: CASSPPGGNEQFF
d_call: TRBD2
j_call: TRBJ2-1
clone_size: .
v_call: TRBV5-5

cdr3_nt: TGCGCCAGCAGCCAAGGTGAGGGATATCCGCCCCAGCATTTT
cdr3_aa: CASSQGEGYPPQHF
d_call: .
j_call: TRBJ1-5
clone_size: .
v_call: TRBV4-1

cdr3_nt: TGTGCCAGCAGCCGGGGGGGGGCCTACGAGCAGTACTTC
cdr3_aa: CASSRGGAYEQYF
d_call: TRBD2
j_call: TRBJ2-7
clone_size: once
v_call: TRBV6-5

cdr3_nt: TGTGCCAGCTCAGAGCAGGGATCTGAAGCTTTCTTT
cdr3_aa: CASSEQGSEAFF
d_call: .
j_call: TRBJ1-1
clone_size: .
v_call: TRBV18